The rows below give T cell receptor beta chains drawn from one sample of a study of STAT3 mutations in large granular lymphocyte leukemia. Sequencing was performed with immunoSEQ multiplex PCR; in TCRdb, only in-frame clones are kept and a portion is missing. The table has about 7,700 clones, 75% seen once; the top ten hold 25%. The sequenced sample consisted of peripheral blood mononuclear cells. The receptor source for this set is a woman aged 40 to 50 with T-cell large granular lymphocyte leukemia. Some clones in this sample may be carry-over from other donors' samples. Each CDR3 is given with its conserved first and last residue. A D gene is named only where the DNA matches it firmly. Only some rows state a clone size, as once, few, many or a class for expanded clones.

abundance: NA; j_gene: TRBJ2-7; v_gene: TRBV27; d_gene: TRBD1; CDR3aa: CASSLSIGTAYEQYF; CDR3nt: TGTGCCAGCAGTTTATCGATCGGGACAGCTTACGAGCAGTACTTC
abundance: NA; j_gene: TRBJ2-3; v_gene: TRBV7-8; d_gene: NA; CDR3aa: CASSPGGNLAYTQYF; CDR3nt: TGTGCCAGCAGTCCAGGAGGGAATCTGGCTTATACGCAGTATTTT
abundance: NA; j_gene: TRBJ2-3; v_gene: TRBV7-9; d_gene: TRBD2; CDR3aa: CASSPIIAGGPDTQYF; CDR3nt: TGTGCCAGCAGCCCAATTATAGCGGGAGGGCCAGATACGCAGTATTTT
abundance: NA; j_gene: TRBJ1-2; v_gene: TRBV4-3; d_gene: NA; CDR3aa: CASSQDSRGHYGYTF; CDR3nt: TGCGCCAGCAGCCAAGATTCCCGAGGACACTATGGCTACACCTTC
abundance: NA; j_gene: TRBJ1-2; v_gene: TRBV6-9; d_gene: TRBD1; CDR3aa: CASSLQTGTGNYGYTF; CDR3nt: TGTGCCAGCAGTCTACAAACCGGGACAGGGAACTATGGCTACACCTTC
abundance: NA; j_gene: TRBJ2-7; v_gene: TRBV5-1; d_gene: TRBD2; CDR3aa: CASSLGTGGTEQYF; CDR3nt: TGCGCCAGCAGCTTGGGGACGGGAGGCACCGAGCAGTACTTC
abundance: once; j_gene: TRBJ2-7; v_gene: TRBV27; d_gene: NA; CDR3aa: CASSSGLRNEQYF; CDR3nt: TGTGCCAGCAGTTCAGGGTTGAGGAACGAGCAGTACTTC
abundance: NA; j_gene: TRBJ1-5; v_gene: TRBV30; d_gene: NA; CDR3aa: CAWSVGQPQHF; CDR3nt: TGTGCCTGGAGTGTAGGGCAGCCCCAGCATTTT
abundance: NA; j_gene: TRBJ2-7; v_gene: TRBV7-9; d_gene: NA; CDR3aa: CASSLGGSGVSYEQYF; CDR3nt: TGTGCCAGCAGCTTAGGAGGGTCCGGGGTCTCCTACGAGCAGTACTTC
abundance: NA; j_gene: TRBJ2-1; v_gene: TRBV5-4; d_gene: TRBD1; CDR3aa: CASSLGGGGTGYNEQFF; CDR3nt: TGTGCCAGCAGCTTGGGGGGAGGCGGGACAGGCTACAATGAGCAGTTCTTC
abundance: once; j_gene: TRBJ1-2; v_gene: TRBV13; d_gene: NA; CDR3aa: CASTPWTATNYGYTF; CDR3nt: TGTGCCAGCACCCCCTGGACGGCGACGAACTATGGCTACACCTTC
abundance: NA; j_gene: TRBJ1-3; v_gene: TRBV29-1; d_gene: NA; CDR3aa: CSVPLNGNTIYF; CDR3nt: TGCAGCGTCCCCCTGAATGGAAACACCATATATTTT
abundance: few; j_gene: TRBJ1-1; v_gene: TRBV7-9; d_gene: NA; CDR3aa: CASSLEAHEAFF; CDR3nt: TGTGCCAGCAGCTTAGAAGCCCATGAAGCTTTCTTT
abundance: few; j_gene: TRBJ1-2; v_gene: TRBV5-1; d_gene: NA; CDR3aa: CASRYDRDGIYGYTF; CDR3nt: TGCGCCAGCAGGTATGACCGGGACGGCATCTATGGCTACACCTTC
abundance: NA; j_gene: TRBJ1-2; v_gene: TRBV7-2; d_gene: NA; CDR3aa: CASSLGRDYGYTF; CDR3nt: TGTGCCAGCAGCTTAGGCAGGGACTATGGCTACACCTTC
abundance: NA; j_gene: TRBJ1-1; v_gene: TRBV7-9; d_gene: NA; CDR3aa: CASSGRDTRFGAFF; CDR3nt: TGTGCCAGCAGCGGTAGGGACACACGATTCGGGGCTTTCTTT
abundance: few; j_gene: TRBJ1-1; v_gene: TRBV7-9; d_gene: TRBD1; CDR3aa: CASSFETGITEAFF; CDR3nt: TGTGCCAGCAGCTTCGAGACAGGGATCACTGAAGCTTTCTTT
abundance: once; j_gene: TRBJ1-5; v_gene: TRBV18; d_gene: TRBD1; CDR3aa: CASSPLGQGDQPQHF; CDR3nt: TGTGCCAGCTCACCCTTGGGACAGGGAGATCAGCCCCAGCATTTT
abundance: NA; j_gene: TRBJ1-1; v_gene: TRBV7-6; d_gene: TRBD1; CDR3aa: CASSLASGGREAFF; CDR3nt: TGTGCCAGCAGCTTGGCCTCAGGGGGGCGGGAAGCTTTCTTT
abundance: NA; j_gene: TRBJ2-7; v_gene: TRBV4-3; d_gene: NA; CDR3aa: CASSLGAGYEQYF; CDR3nt: TGCGCCAGCAGCCTCGGCGCGGGCTACGAGCAGTACTTC
abundance: NA; j_gene: TRBJ1-2; v_gene: TRBV5-4; d_gene: TRBD1; CDR3aa: CASSLDRGLFGPNGYTF; CDR3nt: TGTGCCAGCAGCTTGGACAGGGGGCTTTTTGGCCCGAATGGCTACACCTTC
abundance: NA; j_gene: TRBJ2-3; v_gene: TRBV6-6; d_gene: NA; CDR3aa: CASRLRDSPTDTQYF; CDR3nt: TGTGCCAGCAGACTCCGGGACTCCCCCACAGATACGCAGTATTTT
abundance: NA; j_gene: TRBJ2-7; v_gene: TRBV5-1; d_gene: TRBD1; CDR3aa: CASSLAPGTGAYEQYF; CDR3nt: TGCGCCAGCAGCTTGGCTCCCGGGACAGGGGCCTACGAGCAGTACTTC
abundance: NA; j_gene: TRBJ2-1; v_gene: TRBV6-1; d_gene: NA; CDR3aa: CASSHTSGPPSEQFF; CDR3nt: TGTGCCAGCAGCCACACGTCGGGCCCACCGAGTGAGCAGTTCTTC
abundance: NA; j_gene: TRBJ2-1; v_gene: TRBV5-4; d_gene: NA; CDR3aa: CASSQGPVTYNEQFF; CDR3nt: TGTGCCAGCAGCCAGGGGCCGGTAACCTACAATGAGCAGTTCTTC
abundance: NA; j_gene: TRBJ2-7; v_gene: TRBV18; d_gene: NA; CDR3aa: CASSPPSVASSYEQYF; CDR3nt: TGTGCCAGCTCACCACCGTCGGTAGCCAGCTCCTACGAGCAGTACTTC
abundance: NA; j_gene: TRBJ1-6; v_gene: TRBV18; d_gene: NA; CDR3aa: CASSPGALNKRNSPLHF; CDR3nt: TGTGCCAGCTCACCCGGTGCATTGAATAAACGGAATTCACCCCTCCACTTT
abundance: NA; j_gene: TRBJ2-7; v_gene: TRBV4-1; d_gene: TRBD2; CDR3aa: CASSQDDGGTYEQYF; CDR3nt: TGCGCCAGCAGCCAAGACGACGGGGGGACCTACGAGCAGTACTTC
abundance: NA; j_gene: TRBJ1-1; v_gene: TRBV6-5; d_gene: NA; CDR3aa: CASRLVQGGTEAFF; CDR3nt: TGTGCCAGCAGACTGGTCCAGGGAGGAACTGAAGCTTTCTTT
abundance: NA; j_gene: TRBJ2-7; v_gene: TRBV19; d_gene: NA; CDR3aa: CASSIANGWEQYF; CDR3nt: TGTGCCAGTAGTATAGCAAACGGGTGGGAGCAGTACTTC
abundance: NA; j_gene: TRBJ2-7; v_gene: TRBV7-9; d_gene: NA; CDR3aa: CASSSPRTGAEQYF; CDR3nt: TGTGCCAGCAGCAGCCCCCGGACGGGGGCCGAGCAGTACTTC